These 11 T cell receptor beta chains came from one sample sequenced in a study of beta chain features in type 1 diabetes. What was sequenced were expressed TCRB transcripts, since all of the isolated RNA had been reverse transcribed. Produced via immunoSEQ multiplex PCR; TCRdb's table is partial and in-frame only. This table has 200,000 to 250,000 clones, around 65% appearing once. The sequencing input was naive CD4+ T cells from blood. These receptors were taken from a man aged 25 to 45 in good health.

The chain uses TRBV10-3 and TRBJ2-4; D ambiguous. The ends were cut back, 2 bases at V and 0 bases at J, with 8 bases in the middle. Germline loops: CDR1 ENHRY, CDR2 SYGVKD. CDR3 size: 15 residues. Here the CDR3 reads CAISEDGLAKNIQYF. CDR3 DNA: TGTGCCATCAGTGAGGACGGCCTAGCCAAAAACATTCAGTACTTC.

This clone was seen a handful of times. The chain employs TRBV7-2 and TRBJ2-2; weak D call: TRBD1 (6 bases). In germline, CDR1 is SGHTA, CDR2 FQGNSA. This CDR3 contains 13 residues. Trimming took off 4 bases at V and 6 bases at J, with 9 bases between the two ends. The CDR3 bases are TGTGCCAGCAGCTCACAGGGCCCCGGGGAGCTGTTTTTT. Encoded protein: CASSSQGPGELFF.

With regard to this clone: Other nucleotide sequences from this sample produce the same CDR3. J is TRBJ1-1 and V is TRBV15; 10 nucleotides line up with TRBD1. There are 15 residues in the CDR3. V trimming: 3 bases; J trimming: 0 bases; junction bases outside the gene matches: 1. Germline V gene lookup returns CDR1 LNHNV and CDR2 YYDKDF (reference sequence). The CDR3 nucleotides are TGTGCCACCAGCAGGGACAGGGGGTTGAACACTGAAGCTTTCTTT. Translation: CATSRDRGLNTEAFF.

The chain recombines TRBV5-1 with TRBJ2-3, with D possibly matching TRBD2 (6 bases). CDR3 length: 14 amino acids. Trimming stripped 6 bases from V and 6 bases from J, with 17 bases between. Per the germline V gene, CDR1 is SGHRS and CDR2 is YFSETQ. CDR3 nucleotides: TGCGCCAGCATTCTGGCGGGGATTTCGGATACGCAGTATTTT. Protein: CASILAGISDTQYF.

The chain carries TRBV7-8 and TRBJ2-5, with TRBD2 as a possible D gene (5 bases). Germline CDR1 reads SGHVS; CDR2 reads FQNEAQ. This CDR3 region has 13 residues. V lost 6 bases and J lost 4, with 12 bases in between. CDR3 DNA: TGTGCCAGCAGGAGGGAAGCCCCAGAGACCCAGTACTTC. This codes for CASRREAPETQYF.

This sequence joins TRBV11-2 and TRBJ2-6, with TRBD1 matching over 9 bases. With V trimmed by 8 bases and J by 2 bases, 13 bases remained unmatched. The germline gives CDR1 SGHAT, CDR2 FQNNGV. The CDR3 totals 18 residues. CDR3 sequence (DNA): TGTGCCAGCGGAACCGGGACAGGGTATGCCCCTGGGGCCAACGTCCTGACTTTC. Translation gives CASGTGTGYAPGANVLTF.

This clone has only one observation. The chain couples TRBV29-1 to TRBJ1-1; no firm D call. CDR3 size: 13 residues. CDR1 and CDR2 from the germline V gene are SQVTM and ANQGSEA. The V gene lost 3 bases and the J gene lost 0 bases, with 8 bases spanning the gap. As DNA, the CDR3 is TGCAGCGTTGAGAGGCTTATGAACACTGAAGCTTTCTTT. As protein: CSVERLMNTEAFF.

On this clone: The sample carries other DNA sequences with the same CDR3. V usage is TRBV30 and J usage is TRBJ2-1; 7 bases are a match to TRBD1. There are 12 residues in the CDR3. With 2 bases clipped from V and 8 bases from J, the junction kept 3 bases outside the gene matches. In germline, CDR1 is GTSNPN, CDR2 SVGIG (reference sequence). The CDR3 DNA sequence: TGTGCCTGGAGTCTTACAGGGGATGAGCAGTTCTTC. Translated: CAWSLTGDEQFF.

This chain links TRBV30 with TRBJ1-1; a possible D gene is TRBD1 (5 bases). The V end was cut by 7 bases, the J end by 2 bases, with 14 bases between. The CDR3 loop spans 13 amino acids. The germline gives CDR1 GTSNPN, CDR2 SVGIG (reference sequence). In DNA, the CDR3 is TGTGCCTATGACGAGGGGCGAAACACTGAAGCTTTCTTT. This sequence encodes CAYDEGRNTEAFF.

This chain joins TRBV15 and TRBJ1-2, with D possibly being TRBD1 (5 bases). V gave up 0 bases and J gave up 4 bases, with 12 bases separating them. CDR1 and CDR2 from the germline V gene are LNHNV and YYDKDF (reference sequence). The CDR3 is 15 amino acids. The CDR3 spells CATSRDPGTPYGYTF. CDR3 coding DNA: TGTGCCACCAGCAGAGATCCAGGGACCCCCTATGGCTACACCTTC.

The CDR3 DNA sequence: TGTGCCAGCAGCTTAAAAAGGGGTCCAATCACAGATACGCAGTATTTT. This codes for CASSLKRGPITDTQYF. The chain has TRBV7-9 and TRBJ2-3, with D tentatively TRBD1 (5 bases). The CDR3 spans 16 residues. Germline CDR1 reads SEHNR; CDR2 reads FQNEAQ (reference sequence). V was pared by 2 bases and J by 2 bases, with 14 bases between.